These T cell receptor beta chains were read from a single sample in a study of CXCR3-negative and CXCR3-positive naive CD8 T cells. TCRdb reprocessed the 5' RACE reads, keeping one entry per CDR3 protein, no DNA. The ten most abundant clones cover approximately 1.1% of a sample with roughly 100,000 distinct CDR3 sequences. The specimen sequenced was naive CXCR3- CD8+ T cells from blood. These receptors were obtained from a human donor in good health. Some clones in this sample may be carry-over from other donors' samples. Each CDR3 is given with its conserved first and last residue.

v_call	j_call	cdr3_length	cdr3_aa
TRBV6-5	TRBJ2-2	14	CASSYGEYTGELFF
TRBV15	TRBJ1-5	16	CATSRERQGGNQPQHF
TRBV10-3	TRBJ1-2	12	CAISEIGDGYTF
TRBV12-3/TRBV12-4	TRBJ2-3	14	CASSFALSTDTQYF
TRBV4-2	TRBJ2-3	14	CASSPGPLADTQYF
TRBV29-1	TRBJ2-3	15	CSGYSGTVPTDTQYF
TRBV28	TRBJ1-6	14	CASSPRGGGAPLHF
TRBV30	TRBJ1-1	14	CAWSVMGGATEAFF
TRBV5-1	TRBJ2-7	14	CASSLRTDRYEQYF
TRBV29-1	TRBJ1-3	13	CSVETDSGNTIYF
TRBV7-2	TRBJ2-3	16	CASSLVAGVFTDTQYF
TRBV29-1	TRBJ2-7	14	CSVDAGESYYEQYF
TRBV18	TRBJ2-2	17	CASSHPGTRANTGELFF
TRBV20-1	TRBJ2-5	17	CSARGGLAGGNQETQYF
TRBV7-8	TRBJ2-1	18	CASSSSPLAGALYNEQFF
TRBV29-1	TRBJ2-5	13	CSVEGGALETQYF
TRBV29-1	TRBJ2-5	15	CSVEDQTEEQETQYF
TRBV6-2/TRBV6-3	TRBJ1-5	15	CASSPDRYSNQPQHF
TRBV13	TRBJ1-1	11	CASSTGHEAFF
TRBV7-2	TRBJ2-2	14	CASSPLAGTGELFF
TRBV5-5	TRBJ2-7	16	CASSGGRSTGEYEQYF
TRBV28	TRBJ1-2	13	CASSPGQIYGYTF
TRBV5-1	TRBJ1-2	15	CASSLEGQPNYGYTF
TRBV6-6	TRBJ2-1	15	CASREEGWAYNEQFF
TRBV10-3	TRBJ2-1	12	CAIREDTDEQFF